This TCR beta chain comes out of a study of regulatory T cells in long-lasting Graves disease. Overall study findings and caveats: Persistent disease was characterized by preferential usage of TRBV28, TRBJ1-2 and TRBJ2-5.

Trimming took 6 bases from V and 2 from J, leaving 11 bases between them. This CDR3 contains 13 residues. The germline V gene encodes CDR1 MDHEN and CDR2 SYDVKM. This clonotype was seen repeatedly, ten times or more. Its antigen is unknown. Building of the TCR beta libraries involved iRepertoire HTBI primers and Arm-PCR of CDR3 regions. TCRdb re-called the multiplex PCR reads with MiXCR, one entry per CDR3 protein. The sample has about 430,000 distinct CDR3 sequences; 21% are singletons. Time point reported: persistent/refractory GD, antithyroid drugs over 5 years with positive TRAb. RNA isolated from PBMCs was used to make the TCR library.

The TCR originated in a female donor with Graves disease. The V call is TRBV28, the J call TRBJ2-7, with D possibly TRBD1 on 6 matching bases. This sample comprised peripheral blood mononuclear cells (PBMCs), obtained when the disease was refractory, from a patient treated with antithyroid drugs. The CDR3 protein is CASRKSGAYEQYF. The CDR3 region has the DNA TGTGCCAGCAGGAAATCAGGGGCCTACGAGCAGTACTTC.